This T cell receptor (beta chain) originates from a study of cytomegalovirus exposure and HLA in healthy donors. The CDR3 contains 16 residues. Germline CDR1 SGDLS, CDR2 YYNGEE. The V gene lost 0 bases and the J gene lost 8 bases, with 18 bases spanning the gap. This PCR relied on a set of 60 Vbeta primers and 13 Jbeta primers. Clones were read by immunoSEQ multiplex PCR, and TCRdb kept only the in-frame ones, dropping some. Found here are about 94,000 clones, just under 80% of them singletons; the top ten hold about 3.8%. Regarding donors, all were healthy bone marrow donors. The sequenced material came from PBMCs. The clonotype was recovered from a woman aged 40 to 50 in good health and CMV-seronegative. V gene TRBV9 combines with J gene TRBJ2-1; D possibly corresponds to TRBD1 (5 bases). The CDR3 DNA reads as TGTGCCAGCAGCGTAGCCCGGACAACTCTTTGGGATGAGCAGTTCTTC. Its protein product is CASSVARTTLWDEQFF.